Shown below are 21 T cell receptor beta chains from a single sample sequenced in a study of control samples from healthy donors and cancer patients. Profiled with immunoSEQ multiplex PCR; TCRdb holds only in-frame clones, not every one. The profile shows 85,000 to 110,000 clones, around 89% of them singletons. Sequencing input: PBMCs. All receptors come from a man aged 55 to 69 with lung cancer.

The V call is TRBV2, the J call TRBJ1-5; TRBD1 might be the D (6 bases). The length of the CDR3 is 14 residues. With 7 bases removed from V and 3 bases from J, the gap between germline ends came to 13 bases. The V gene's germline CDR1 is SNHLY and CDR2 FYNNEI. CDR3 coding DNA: TGTGCCAGCAACCCGGACAGCTACAATCAGCCCCAGCATTTT. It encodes CASNPDSYNQPQHF. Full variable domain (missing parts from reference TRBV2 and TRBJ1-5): EPEVTQTPSHQVTQMGQEVILRCVPISNHLYFYWYRQILGQKVEFLVSFYNNEISEKSEIFDDQFSVERPDGSNFTLKIRSTKLEDSAMYFCASNPDSYNQPQHFGDGTRLSIL.

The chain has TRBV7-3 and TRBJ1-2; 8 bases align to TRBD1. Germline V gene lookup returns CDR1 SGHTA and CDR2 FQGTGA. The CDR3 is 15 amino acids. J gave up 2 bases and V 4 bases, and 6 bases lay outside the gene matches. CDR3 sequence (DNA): TGTGCCAGCAGCTCCGGGACAGGAGGAAACTATGGCTACACCTTC. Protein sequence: CASSSGTGGNYGYTF.

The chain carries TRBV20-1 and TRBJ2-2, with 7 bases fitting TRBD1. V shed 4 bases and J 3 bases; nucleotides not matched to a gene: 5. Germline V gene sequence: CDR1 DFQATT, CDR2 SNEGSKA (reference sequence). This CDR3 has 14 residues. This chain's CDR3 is CSAIDRVDTGELFF. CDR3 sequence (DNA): TGCAGTGCTATTGACAGGGTCGACACCGGGGAGCTGTTTTTT.

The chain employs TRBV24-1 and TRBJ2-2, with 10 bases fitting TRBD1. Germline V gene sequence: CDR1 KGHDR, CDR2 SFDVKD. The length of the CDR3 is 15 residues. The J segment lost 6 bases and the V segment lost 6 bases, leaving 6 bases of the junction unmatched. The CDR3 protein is CATSQTGGTSGELFF. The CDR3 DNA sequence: TGTGCCACCAGTCAGACAGGGGGCACTTCCGGGGAGCTGTTTTTT.

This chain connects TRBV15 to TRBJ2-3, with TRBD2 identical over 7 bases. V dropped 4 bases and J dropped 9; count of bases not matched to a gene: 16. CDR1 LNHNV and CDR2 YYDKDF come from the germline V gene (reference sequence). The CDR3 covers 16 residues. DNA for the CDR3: TGTGCCACCAGCAAGAGAAGATCGGAGGGAGGGTACACGCAGTATTTT. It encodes CATSKRRSEGGYTQYF.

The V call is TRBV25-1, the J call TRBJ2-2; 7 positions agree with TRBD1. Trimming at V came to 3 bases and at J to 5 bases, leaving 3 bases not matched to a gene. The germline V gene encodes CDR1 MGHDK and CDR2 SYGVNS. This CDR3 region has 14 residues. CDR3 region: CASSDRDSTGELFF. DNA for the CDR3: TGTGCCAGCAGTGACCGGGACAGTACCGGGGAGCTGTTTTTT. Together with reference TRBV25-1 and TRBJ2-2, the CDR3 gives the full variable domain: EADIYQTPRYLVIGTGKKITLECSQTMGHDKMYWYQQDPGMELHLIHYSYGVNSTEKGDLSSESTVSRIRTEHFPLTLESARPSHTSQYLCASSDRDSTGELFFGEGSRLTVL.

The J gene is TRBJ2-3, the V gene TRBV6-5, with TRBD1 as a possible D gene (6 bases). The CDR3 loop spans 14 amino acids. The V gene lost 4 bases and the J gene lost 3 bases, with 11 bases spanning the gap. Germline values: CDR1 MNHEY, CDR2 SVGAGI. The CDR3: CASSLRQATDTQYF. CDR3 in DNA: TGTGCCAGCAGTTTAAGACAGGCAACAGATACGCAGTATTTT.

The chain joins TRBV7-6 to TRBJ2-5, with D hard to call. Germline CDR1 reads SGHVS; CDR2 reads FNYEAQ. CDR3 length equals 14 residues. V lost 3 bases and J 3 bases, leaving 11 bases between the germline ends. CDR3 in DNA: TGTGCCAGCAGCTTGGTACCGGGCGAAGAGACCCAGTACTTC. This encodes CASSLVPGEETQYF.

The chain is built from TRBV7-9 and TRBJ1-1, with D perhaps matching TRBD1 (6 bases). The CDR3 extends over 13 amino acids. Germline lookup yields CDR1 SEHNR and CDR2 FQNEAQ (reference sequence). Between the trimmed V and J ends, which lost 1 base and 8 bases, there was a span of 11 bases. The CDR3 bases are TGTGCCAGCAGCTTAGAGGGGGAACTGGAAGCTTTCTTT. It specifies CASSLEGELEAFF. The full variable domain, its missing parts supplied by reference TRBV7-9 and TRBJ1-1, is DTGVSQNPRHKITKRGQNVTFRCDPISEHNRLYWYRQTLGQGPEFLTYFQNEAQLEKSRLLSDRFSAERPKGSFSTLEIQRTEQGDSAMYLCASSLEGELEAFFGQGTRLTVV.

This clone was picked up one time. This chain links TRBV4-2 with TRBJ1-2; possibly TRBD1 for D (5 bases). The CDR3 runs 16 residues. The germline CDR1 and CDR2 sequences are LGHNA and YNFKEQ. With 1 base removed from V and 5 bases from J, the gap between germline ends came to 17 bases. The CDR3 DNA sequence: TGTGCCAGCAGCCAAGCCCTTACCGGGACGGGGTATGGCTACACCTTC. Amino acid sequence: CASSQALTGTGYGYTF.

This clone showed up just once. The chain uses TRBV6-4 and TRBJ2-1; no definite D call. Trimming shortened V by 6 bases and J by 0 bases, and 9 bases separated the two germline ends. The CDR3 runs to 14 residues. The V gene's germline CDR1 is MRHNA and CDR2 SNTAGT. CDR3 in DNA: TGTGCCAGCAGGCATTTTAGCTCCTACAATGAGCAGTTCTTC. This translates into CASRHFSSYNEQFF.

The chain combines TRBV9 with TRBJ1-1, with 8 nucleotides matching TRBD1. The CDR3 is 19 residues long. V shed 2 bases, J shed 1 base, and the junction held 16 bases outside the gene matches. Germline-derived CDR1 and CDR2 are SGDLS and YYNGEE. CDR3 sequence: CASSVAGGRQGRRNTEAFF. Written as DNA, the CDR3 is TGTGCCAGCAGCGTCGCCGGAGGAAGACAGGGGAGGCGGAACACTGAAGCTTTCTTT.

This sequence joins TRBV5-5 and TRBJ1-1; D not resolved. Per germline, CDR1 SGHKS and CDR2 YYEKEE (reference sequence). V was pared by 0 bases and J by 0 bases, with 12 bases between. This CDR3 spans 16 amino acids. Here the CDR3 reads CASSLATIVMNTEAFF. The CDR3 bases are TGTGCCAGCAGCTTGGCTACAATCGTCATGAACACTGAAGCTTTCTTT. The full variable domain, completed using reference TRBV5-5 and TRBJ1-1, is DAGVTQSPTHLIKTRGQQVTLRCSPISGHKSVSWYQQVLGQGPQFIFQYYEKEERGRGNFPDRFSARQFPNYSSELNVNALLLGDSALYLCASSLATIVMNTEAFFGQGTRLTVV.

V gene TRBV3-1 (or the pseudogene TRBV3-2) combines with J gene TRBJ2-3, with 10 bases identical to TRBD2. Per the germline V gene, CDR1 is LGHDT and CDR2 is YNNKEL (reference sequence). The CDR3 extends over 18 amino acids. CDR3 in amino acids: CPTSHAAGGSGGMDTQYF. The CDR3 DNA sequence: TGTCCCACCAGCCACGCCGCGGGGGGTAGCGGGGGGATGGATACGCAGTATTTT.

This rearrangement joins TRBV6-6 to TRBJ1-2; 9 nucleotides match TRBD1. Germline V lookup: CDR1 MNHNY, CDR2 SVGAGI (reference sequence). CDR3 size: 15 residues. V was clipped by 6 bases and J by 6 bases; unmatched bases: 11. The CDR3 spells CASRIGSGTGNGYTF. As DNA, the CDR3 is TGTGCCAGCAGGATCGGATCCGGGACAGGGAATGGCTACACCTTC.

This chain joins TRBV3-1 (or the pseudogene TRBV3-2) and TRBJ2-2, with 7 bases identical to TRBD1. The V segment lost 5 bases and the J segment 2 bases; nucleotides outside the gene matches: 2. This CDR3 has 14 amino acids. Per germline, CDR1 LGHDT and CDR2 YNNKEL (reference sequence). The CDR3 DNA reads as TGTGCCAGCAGCTGGGACAGCAACACCGGGGAGCTGTTTTTT. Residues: CASSWDSNTGELFF.

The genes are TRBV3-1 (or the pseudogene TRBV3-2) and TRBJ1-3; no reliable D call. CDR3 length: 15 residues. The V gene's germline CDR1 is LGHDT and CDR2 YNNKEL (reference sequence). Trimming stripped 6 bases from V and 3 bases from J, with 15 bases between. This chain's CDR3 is CASSRTEAVGNTIYF. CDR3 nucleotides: TGTGCCAGCAGTCGAACAGAGGCGGTTGGAAACACCATATATTTT.

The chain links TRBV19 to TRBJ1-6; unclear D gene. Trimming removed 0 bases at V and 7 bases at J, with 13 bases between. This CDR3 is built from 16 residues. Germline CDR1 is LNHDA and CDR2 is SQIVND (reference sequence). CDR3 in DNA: TGTGCCAGTAGTATAGACCGGTTTAAAGGGAATTCACCCCTCCACTTT. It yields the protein CASSIDRFKGNSPLHF.

The chain's CDR3 is CASSNNAGANTGELFF. Written as DNA, the CDR3 is TGTGCCAGTAGTAATAATGCAGGTGCGAACACCGGGGAGCTGTTTTTT. The rearrangement links TRBV19 to TRBJ2-2; D is unresolved. The V and J ends lost 4 bases and 0 bases respectively, with 12 bases between them. Germline CDR1 is LNHDA and CDR2 is SQIVND (reference sequence). The CDR3 has 16 amino acids.

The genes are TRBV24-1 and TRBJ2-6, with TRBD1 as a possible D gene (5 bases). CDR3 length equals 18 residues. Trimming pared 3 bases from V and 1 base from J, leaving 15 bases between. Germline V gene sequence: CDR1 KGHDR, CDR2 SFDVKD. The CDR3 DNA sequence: TGTGCCACCAGTGATACCCAAGAAGGGGCTTCTGGGGCCAACGTCCTGACTTTC. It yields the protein CATSDTQEGASGANVLTF.

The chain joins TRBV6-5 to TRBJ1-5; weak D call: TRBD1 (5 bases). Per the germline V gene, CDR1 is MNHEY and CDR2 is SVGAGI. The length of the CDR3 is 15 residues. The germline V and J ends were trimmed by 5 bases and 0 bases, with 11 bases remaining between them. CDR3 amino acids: CASSPQGYSNQPQHF. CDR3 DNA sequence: TGTGCCAGCAGTCCGCAGGGATATAGCAATCAGCCCCAGCATTTT.